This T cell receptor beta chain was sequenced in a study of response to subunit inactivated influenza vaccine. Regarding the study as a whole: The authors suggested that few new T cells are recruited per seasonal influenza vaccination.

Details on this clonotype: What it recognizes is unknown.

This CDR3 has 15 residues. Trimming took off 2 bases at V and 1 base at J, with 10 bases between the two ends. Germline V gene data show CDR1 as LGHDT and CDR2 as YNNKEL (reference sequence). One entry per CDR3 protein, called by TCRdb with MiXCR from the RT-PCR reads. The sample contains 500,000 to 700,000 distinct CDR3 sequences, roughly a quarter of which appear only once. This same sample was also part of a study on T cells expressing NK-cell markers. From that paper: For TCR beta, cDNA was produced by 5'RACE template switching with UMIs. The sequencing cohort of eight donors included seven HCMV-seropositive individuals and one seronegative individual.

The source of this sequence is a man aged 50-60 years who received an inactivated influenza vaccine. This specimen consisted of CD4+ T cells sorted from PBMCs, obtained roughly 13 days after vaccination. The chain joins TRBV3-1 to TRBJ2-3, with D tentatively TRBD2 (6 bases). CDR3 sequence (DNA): TGTGCCAGCAGCCAAACGGGACTTCGCACAGATACGCAGTATTTT. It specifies CASSQTGLRTDTQYF.